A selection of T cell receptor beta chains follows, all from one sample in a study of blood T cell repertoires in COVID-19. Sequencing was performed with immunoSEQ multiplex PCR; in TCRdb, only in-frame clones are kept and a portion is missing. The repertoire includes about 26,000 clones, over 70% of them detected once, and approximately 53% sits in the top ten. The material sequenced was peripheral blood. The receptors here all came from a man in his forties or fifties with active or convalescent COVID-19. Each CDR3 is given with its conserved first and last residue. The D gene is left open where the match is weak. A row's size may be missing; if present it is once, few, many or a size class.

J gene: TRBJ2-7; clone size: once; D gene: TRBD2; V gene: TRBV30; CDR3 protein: CAWSREGWQYF; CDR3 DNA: TGTGCCTGGAGTAGGGAGGGTTGGCAGTACTTC
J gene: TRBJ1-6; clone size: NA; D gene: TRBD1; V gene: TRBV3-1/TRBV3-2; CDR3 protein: CASRQTGGDSPLHF; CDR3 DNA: TGTGCCAGCAGACAAACAGGGGGCGATTCACCCCTCCACTTT
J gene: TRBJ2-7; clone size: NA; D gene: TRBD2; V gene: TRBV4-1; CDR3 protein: CASSPGLADSYEQYF; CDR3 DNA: TGCGCCAGCAGCCCAGGACTAGCGGACTCCTACGAGCAGTACTTC
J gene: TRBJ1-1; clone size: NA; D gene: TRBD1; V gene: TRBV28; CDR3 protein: CASSYRGTNTEAFF; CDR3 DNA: TGTGCCAGCAGTTACAGGGGGACGAACACTGAAGCTTTCTTT
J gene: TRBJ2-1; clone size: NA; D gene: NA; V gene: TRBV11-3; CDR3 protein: CASSLSPSVEEQFF; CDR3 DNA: TGTGCCAGCAGCTTAAGCCCTAGCGTAGAGGAGCAGTTCTTC
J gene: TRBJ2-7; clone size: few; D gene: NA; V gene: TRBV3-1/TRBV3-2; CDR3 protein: CASSQGGGRSYEQYF; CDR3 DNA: TGTGCCAGCAGCCAAGGTGGGGGGAGATCCTACGAGCAGTACTTC
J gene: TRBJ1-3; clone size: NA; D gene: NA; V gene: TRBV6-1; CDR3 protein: CASSELGALGDTIYF; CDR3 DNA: TGTGCCAGCAGTGAACTGGGGGCCCTCGGCGACACCATATATTTT
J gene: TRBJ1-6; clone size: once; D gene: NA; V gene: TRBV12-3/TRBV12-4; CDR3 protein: CATRQKNSPLHF; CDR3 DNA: TGTGCCACTCGACAGAAAAATTCACCCCTCCACTTT
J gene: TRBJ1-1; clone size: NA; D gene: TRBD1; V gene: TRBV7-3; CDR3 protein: CASSLKLETGRTEAFF; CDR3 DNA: TGTGCCAGCAGCTTAAAGTTAGAGACAGGGAGGACTGAAGCTTTCTTT
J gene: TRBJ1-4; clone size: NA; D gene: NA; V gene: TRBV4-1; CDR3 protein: CASRTWGSNEKLFF; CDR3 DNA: TGCGCCAGCAGGACGTGGGGCTCTAATGAAAAACTGTTTTTT
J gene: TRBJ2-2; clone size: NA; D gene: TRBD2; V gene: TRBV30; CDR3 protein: CAWRAPSGVRGELFF; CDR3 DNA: TGTGCCTGGAGGGCCCCTAGCGGGGTACGTGGGGAGCTGTTTTTT
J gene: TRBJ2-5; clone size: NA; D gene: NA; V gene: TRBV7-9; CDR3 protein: CASSPQETQYF; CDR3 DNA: TGTGCCAGCAGCCCGCAAGAGACCCAGTACTTC
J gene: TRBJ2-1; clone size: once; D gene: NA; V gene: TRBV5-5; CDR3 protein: CASSSKAGYMDNEQFF; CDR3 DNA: TGTGCCAGCAGCTCTAAGGCAGGGTACATGGACAATGAGCAGTTCTTC
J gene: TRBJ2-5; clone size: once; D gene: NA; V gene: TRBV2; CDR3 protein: CASRAGTTVIGGQETQYF; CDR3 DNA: TGTGCCAGCAGGGCCGGGACTACTGTCATAGGGGGCCAAGAGACCCAGTACTTC
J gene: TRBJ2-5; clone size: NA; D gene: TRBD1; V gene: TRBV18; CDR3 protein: CASSLRQGAGETQYF; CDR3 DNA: TGTGCCAGCTCCCTCAGACAGGGGGCGGGAGAGACCCAGTACTTC
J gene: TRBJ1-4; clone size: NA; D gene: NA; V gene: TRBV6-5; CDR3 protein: CASSFTNNEKLFF; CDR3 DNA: TGTGCCAGCAGTTTTACAAACAATGAAAAACTGTTTTTT
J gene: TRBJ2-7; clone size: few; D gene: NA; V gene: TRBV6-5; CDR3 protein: CASSGTGVVEEQYF; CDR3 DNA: TGTGCCAGCTCTGGCACAGGCGTAGTCGAGGAGCAGTACTTC